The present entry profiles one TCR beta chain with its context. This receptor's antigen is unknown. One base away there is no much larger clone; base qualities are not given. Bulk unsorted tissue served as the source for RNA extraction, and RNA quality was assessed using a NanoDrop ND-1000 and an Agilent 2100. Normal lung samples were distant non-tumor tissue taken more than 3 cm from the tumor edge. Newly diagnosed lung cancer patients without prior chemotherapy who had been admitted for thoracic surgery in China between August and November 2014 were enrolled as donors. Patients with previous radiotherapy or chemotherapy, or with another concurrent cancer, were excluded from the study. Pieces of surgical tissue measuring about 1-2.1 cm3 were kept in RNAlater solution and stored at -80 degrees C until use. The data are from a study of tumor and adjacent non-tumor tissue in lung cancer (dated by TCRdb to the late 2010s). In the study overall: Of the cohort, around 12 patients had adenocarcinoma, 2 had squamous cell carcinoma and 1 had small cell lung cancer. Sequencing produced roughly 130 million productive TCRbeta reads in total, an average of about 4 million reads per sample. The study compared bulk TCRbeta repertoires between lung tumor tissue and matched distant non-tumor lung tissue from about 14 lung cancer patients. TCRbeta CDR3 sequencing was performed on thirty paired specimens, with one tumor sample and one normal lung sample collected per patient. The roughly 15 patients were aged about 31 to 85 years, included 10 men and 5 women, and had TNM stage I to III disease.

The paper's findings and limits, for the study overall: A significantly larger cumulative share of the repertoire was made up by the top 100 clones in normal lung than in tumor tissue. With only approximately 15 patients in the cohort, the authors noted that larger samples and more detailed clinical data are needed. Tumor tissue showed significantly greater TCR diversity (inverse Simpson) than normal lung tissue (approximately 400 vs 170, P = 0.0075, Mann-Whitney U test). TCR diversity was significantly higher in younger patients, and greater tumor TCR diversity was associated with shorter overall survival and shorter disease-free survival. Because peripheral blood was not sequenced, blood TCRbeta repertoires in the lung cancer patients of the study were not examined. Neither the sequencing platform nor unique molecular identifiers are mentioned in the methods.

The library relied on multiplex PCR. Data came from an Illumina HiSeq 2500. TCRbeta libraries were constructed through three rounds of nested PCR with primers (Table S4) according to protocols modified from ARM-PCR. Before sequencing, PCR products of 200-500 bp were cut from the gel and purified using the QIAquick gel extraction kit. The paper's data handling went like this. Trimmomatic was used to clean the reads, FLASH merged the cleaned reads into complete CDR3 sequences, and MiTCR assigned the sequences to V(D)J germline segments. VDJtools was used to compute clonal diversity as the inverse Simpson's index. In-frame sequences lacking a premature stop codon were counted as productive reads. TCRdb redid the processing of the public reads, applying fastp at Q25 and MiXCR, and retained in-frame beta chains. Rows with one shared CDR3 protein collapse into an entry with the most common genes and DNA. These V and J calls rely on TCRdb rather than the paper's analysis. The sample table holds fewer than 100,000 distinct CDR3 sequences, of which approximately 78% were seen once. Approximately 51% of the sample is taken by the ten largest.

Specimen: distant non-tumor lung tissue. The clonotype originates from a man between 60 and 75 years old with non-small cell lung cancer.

The CDR3 reads as follows: CAWSVRAGVGLTDTQYF. The base sequence is TGTGCCTGGAGTGTCAGAGCGGGAGTGGGTCTCACAGATACGCAGTATTTT. The rearrangement combines TRBV30 with TRBJ2-3, and TRBD2 aligns with 8 junction nucleotides. From a lookup of the germline V gene (reference sequence), CDR1 and CDR2 are GTSNPN and SVGIG. The CDR3 runs 17 amino acids, cysteine and phenylalanine included. CDR3 DNA is the only sequence kept; it has 51 bases, read in frame from the first base. V is cut back by 0 bases and J by 2 bases, with 10 bases in the junction unmatched.